The sequence of this T cell receptor (beta chain) was determined in a study of T cell repertoires in cytomegalovirus infection. TCRdb passed the reads through MiXCR, listing each CDR3 protein once. The sample has hundreds of thousands of distinct CDR3 sequences; around 32% are singletons. The germline gives CDR1 MGHRA, CDR2 YSYEKL. Trimming stripped 0 bases from V and 0 bases from J, with 9 bases between. This CDR3 comprises 16 residues. A remark on this clonotype: Its antigen is still unknown.

Sequences were derived from cultured CD8+ T cells from PBMCs, sampled from culture after CMV antigen stimulation. The sequence derives from a human donor in good health (CMV status not recorded). Some clones in this sample may be carry-over from other donors' samples. This chain uses TRBV4-1 with TRBJ1-3; the D gene is possibly TRBD1 (6 bases). The CDR3 nucleotides are TGCGCCAGCAGCCAAGATTGGGACACCTCTGGAAACACCATATATTTT. Protein: CASSQDWDTSGNTIYF.